This TCR beta chain appears in the sequencing data of a study of response to subunit inactivated influenza vaccine. Study-level findings and limits: That few new T cells are recruited by each seasonal influenza vaccination was the authors' suggestion.

TCRdb passed the RT-PCR reads through MiXCR, listing each CDR3 protein once. The sample contains about 700,000 distinct CDR3 sequences, about 15% of which appear only once. Germline CDR1 and CDR2: DFQATT and SNEGSKA (reference sequence). Trimming cost V 6 bases and J 6 bases, with 14 bases left between them. The CDR3 is 13 residues long. This clonotype was seen repeatedly, ten times or more. Its antigen is not identified. The chain has TRBV20-1 and TRBJ1-4, with unresolved D. This receptor was obtained from a middle-aged man who received an inactivated influenza vaccine. The sequencing here drew on PBMCs from blood, taken 14 days before vaccination. CDR3 protein: CSAGRGLDEKLFF. CDR3 in DNA: TGCAGTGCGGGGAGAGGATTGGATGAAAAACTGTTTTTT.